These 5 T cell receptor beta chains were all obtained from the same sample, sequenced in a study of blood T cell repertoires in COVID-19. Generated by immunoSEQ multiplex PCR, the TCRdb table keeps only in-frame clones and is missing some. The sample has roughly 400,000 clones; roughly 90% are singletons. The specimen sequenced was PBMCs or T cells enriched from blood (not recorded which). The source of these receptors is a woman in her 30s who had recovered from COVID-19.

This sequence joins TRBV23-1 and TRBJ2-2; D is possibly TRBD2 (6 bases). TRBV23-1 is recorded as an ORF, its role being uncertain. This CDR3 has 13 amino acids. Trimming removed 2 bases from V and 7 bases from J, with 8 bases in between. The CDR3 loop reads CASSQAGIGELFF. As DNA, the CDR3 is TGCGCCAGCAGTCAAGCGGGAATCGGGGAGCTGTTTTTT.

The chain links TRBV6-5 to TRBJ2-1; tentatively, D is TRBD2 (5 bases). This CDR3 is built from 14 residues. CDR1 is MNHEY, CDR2 SVGAGI, per germline. Deletions cut 6 bases from V and 6 bases from J, with 15 bases between. As DNA, the CDR3 is TGTGCCAGCAGAGGACTTCCCTTCGGCAATGAGCAGTTCTTC. This gives the protein CASRGLPFGNEQFF.

V is TRBV11-2 and J is TRBJ2-2; D is unresolved. Germline CDR1 reads SGHAT; CDR2 reads FQNNGV. The CDR3 spans 13 residues. The ends were cut back, 1 base at V and 8 bases at J, with 8 bases in the middle. The CDR3 DNA sequence: TGTGCCAGCAGCTTAGCTCCGAGAGGGGAGCTGTTTTTT. It specifies CASSLAPRGELFF. Variable domain in full (rest from reference TRBV11-2 and TRBJ2-2): EAGVAQSPRYKIIEKRQSVAFWCNPISGHATLYWYQQILGQGPKLLIQFQNNGVVDDSQLPKDRFSAERLKGVDSTLKIQPAKLEDSAVYLCASSLAPRGELFFGEGSRLTVL.

This clone appeared a single time. The CDR3, as DNA: TGTGCCAGCACCGAACGGGGATACACCATATATTTT. This translates into CASTERGYTIYF. V and J are TRBV6-5 and TRBJ1-3; unclear D gene. Per germline, CDR1 MNHEY and CDR2 SVGAGI. The V and J ends lost 7 bases and 8 bases respectively, with 12 bases between them. The CDR3 has 12 amino acids.

This rearrangement joins TRBV6-5 to TRBJ2-2, with D possibly matching TRBD1 (5 bases). CDR1 is MNHEY and CDR2 is SVGAGI in the germline V gene. The CDR3 spans 13 residues. Trimming stripped 8 bases from V and 4 bases from J, with 11 bases between. This CDR3 is CASRQIITGELFF. As DNA, the CDR3 is TGTGCCAGCCGACAGATAATCACCGGGGAGCTGTTTTTT.